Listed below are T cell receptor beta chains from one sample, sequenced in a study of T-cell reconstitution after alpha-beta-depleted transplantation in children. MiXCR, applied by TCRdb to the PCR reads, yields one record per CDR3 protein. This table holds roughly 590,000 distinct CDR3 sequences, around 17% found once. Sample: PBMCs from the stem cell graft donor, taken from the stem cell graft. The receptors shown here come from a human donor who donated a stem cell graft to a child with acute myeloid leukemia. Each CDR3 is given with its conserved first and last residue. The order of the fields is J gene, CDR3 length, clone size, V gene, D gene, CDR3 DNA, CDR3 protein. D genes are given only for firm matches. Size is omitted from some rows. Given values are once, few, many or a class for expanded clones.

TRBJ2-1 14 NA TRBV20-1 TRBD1 TGCAGTGCTATCCGGACAGGGAGGTGGAATGAGCAGTTCTTC CSAIRTGRWNEQFF
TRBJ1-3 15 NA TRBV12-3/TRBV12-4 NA TGTGCCAGCAGCCGAGGGGGGTCGGGTGGAAACACCATATATTTT CASSRGGSGGNTIYF
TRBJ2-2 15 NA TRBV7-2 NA TGTGCCAGCAGCCAAAAGAGGGCGGATCGCGGGGAGCTGTTTTTT CASSQKRADRGELFF
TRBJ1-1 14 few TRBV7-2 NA TGTGCCAGCAGCTTAGCGGGCAGGGCCAGGGTGGCTTTCTTT CASSLAGRARVAFF
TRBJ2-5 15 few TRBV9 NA TGTGCCAGCAGCGTAGGGACGGGAAAACAAGAGACCCAGTACTTC CASSVGTGKQETQYF
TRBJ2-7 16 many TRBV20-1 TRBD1 TGCAGTGCTCTCCGAGCCGGACAGGGGAGAATATACGAGCAGTACTTC CSALRAGQGRIYEQYF
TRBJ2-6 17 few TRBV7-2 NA TGTGCCAGCGGCGGAATGGCAGGGAGGTCTGGGGCCAACGTCCTGACTTTC CASGGMAGRSGANVLTF
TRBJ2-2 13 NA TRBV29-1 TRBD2 TGCAGCGCCCCCGGGAGGGTAGCCGGGGAGCTGTTTTTT CSAPGRVAGELFF
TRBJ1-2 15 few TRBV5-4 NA TGTGCCAGCAGCTTATGGGGCCCAGGGAGGGAAGGCTACACCTTC CASSLWGPGREGYTF
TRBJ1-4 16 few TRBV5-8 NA TGTGCCAGCAGCACAGTTACAGGTACCACTAATGAAAAACTGTTTTTT CASSTVTGTTNEKLFF
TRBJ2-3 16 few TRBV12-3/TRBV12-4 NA TGTGCCAGCAGTCCACTAGAAAGTGCGTCTACAGATACGCAGTATTTT CASSPLESASTDTQYF